This TCR beta chain stems from a study of cytomegalovirus exposure and HLA in healthy donors. With 60 Vbeta and 13 Jbeta primers, the PCR was carried out. Clones were read by immunoSEQ multiplex PCR, and TCRdb kept only the in-frame ones, dropping some. The table shows some 130,000 clones, with 8.9% occurring only once. This clone was recorded a few times. Its target is not known. Trimming took 4 bases from V and 7 from J; bases not matched to a gene: 7. The CDR3 is 15 amino acids. Germline CDR1 LNHDA, CDR2 SQIVND (reference sequence). General study points: Several of the most significant clusters were apparently associated with common viral pathogens in a later analysis.

The V and J genes are TRBV19 and TRBJ1-6; 7 nucleotides agree with TRBD1. Sequencing was performed on PBMCs. This sequence originates from a woman in her 40s in good health and CMV-seropositive. CDR3 sequence (DNA): TGTGCCAGTAGTACAGGGGGTGACGGAAATTCACCCCTCCACTTT. Its protein is CASSTGGDGNSPLHF.